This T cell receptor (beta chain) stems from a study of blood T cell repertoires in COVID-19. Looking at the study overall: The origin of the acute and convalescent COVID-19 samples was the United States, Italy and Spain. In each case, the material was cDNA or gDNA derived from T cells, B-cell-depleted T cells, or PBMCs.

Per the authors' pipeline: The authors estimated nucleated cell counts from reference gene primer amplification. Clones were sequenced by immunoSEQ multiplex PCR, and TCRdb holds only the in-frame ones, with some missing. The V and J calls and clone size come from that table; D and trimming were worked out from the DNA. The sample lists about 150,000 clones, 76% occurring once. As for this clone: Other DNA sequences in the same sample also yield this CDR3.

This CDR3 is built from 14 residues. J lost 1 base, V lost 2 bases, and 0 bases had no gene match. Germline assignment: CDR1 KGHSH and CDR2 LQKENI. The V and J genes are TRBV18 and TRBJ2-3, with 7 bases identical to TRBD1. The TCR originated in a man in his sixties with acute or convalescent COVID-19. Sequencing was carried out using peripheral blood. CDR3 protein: CASSPGQGTDTQYF. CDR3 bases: TGTGCCAGCTCACCAGGACAGGGCACAGATACGCAGTATTTT.